This T cell receptor beta chain appears in the sequencing data of a study of cytomegalovirus exposure and HLA in healthy donors. Study results and limitations: Associated with cytomegalovirus, according to the listing, were about 160 TCR beta chains. TCR clusters originating in the first cohort tended to co-occur in the approximately 120 validation repertoires, according to a later analysis.

The CDR3 sequence is 14 residues long. J lost 7 bases, V lost 3 bases, and 8 bases had no gene match. From germline, CDR1 is GTSNPN and CDR2 SVGIG (reference sequence). Regarding this clone: Its matching antigen is unknown.

The assay was immunoSEQ multiplex PCR, and TCRdb's table has in-frame clones only and misses some. The sample lists fewer than 120,000 clones; roughly nine tenths were seen once. The donors were members of the validation cohort, which comprised around 110 subjects and was separate from the first cohort of around 700 subjects. Sequencing was done on a sample of PBMCs. This receptor was identified in a woman younger than 30 in good health and CMV-seronegative. The chain combines TRBV30 with TRBJ1-4; 7 bases agree with TRBD1. CDR3 nucleotide sequence: TGTGCCTGGAGCCTGGGGACAGTATCTGAAAAACTGTTTTTT. This encodes CAWSLGTVSEKLFF.